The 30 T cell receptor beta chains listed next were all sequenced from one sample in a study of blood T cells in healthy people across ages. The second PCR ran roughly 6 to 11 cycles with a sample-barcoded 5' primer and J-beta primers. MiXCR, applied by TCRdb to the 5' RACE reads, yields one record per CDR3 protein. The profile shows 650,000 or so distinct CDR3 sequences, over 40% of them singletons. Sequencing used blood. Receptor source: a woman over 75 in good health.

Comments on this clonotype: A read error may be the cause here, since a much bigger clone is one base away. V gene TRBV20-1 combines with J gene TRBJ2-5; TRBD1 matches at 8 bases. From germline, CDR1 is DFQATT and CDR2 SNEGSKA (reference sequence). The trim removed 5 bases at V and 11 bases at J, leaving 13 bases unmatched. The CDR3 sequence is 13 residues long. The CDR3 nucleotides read TGCAGTGCTCCGGACAGGGCTAACAATGAGCAGTACTTC. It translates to CSAPDRANNEQYF.

CDR3 in amino acids: CATSRDARQGGNEQFF. In DNA form, the CDR3 reads TGTGCCACCAGCAGAGATGCGCGACAGGGCGGGAATGAGCAGTTCTTC. This chain links TRBV15 with TRBJ2-1, with 7 nucleotides matching TRBD1. CDR1 is LNHNV and CDR2 is YYDKDF in the germline V gene (reference sequence). With V trimmed by 0 bases and J by 7 bases, 9 bases remained unmatched. This CDR3 comprises 16 residues.

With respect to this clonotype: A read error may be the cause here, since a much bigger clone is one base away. Written as DNA, the CDR3 is TGTGCCAGCAGTGAGGGGGACAGGGCTGGCGGCTACACCTTC. Its translation: CASSEGDRAGGYTF. The chain joins TRBV25-1 to TRBJ1-2, with TRBD1 matching over 9 bases. The CDR3 spans 14 residues. Trimming at V came to 3 bases and at J to 8 bases, leaving 7 bases not matched to a gene. Germline-derived CDR1 and CDR2 are MGHDK and SYGVNS.

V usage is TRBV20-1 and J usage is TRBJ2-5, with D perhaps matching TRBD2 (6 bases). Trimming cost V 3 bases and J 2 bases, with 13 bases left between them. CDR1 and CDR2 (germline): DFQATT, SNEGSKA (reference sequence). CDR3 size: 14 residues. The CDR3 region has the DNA TGCAGTGCTAGTGTGGGACTGGCACAAGAGACCCAGTACTTC. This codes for CSASVGLAQETQYF.

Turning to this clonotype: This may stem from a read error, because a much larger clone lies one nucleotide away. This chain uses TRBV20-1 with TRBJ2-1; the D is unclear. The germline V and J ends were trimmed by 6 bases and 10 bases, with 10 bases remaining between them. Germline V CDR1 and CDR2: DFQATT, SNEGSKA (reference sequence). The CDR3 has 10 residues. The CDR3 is CSATFKEQFF. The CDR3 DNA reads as TGCAGTGCCACCTTCAAGGAGCAGTTCTTC.

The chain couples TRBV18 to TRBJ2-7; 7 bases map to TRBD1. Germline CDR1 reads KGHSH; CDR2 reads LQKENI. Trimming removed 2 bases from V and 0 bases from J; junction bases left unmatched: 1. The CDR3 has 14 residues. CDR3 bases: TGTGCCAGCTCACCAAACAGGGGCTCCTACGAGCAGTACTTC. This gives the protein CASSPNRGSYEQYF.

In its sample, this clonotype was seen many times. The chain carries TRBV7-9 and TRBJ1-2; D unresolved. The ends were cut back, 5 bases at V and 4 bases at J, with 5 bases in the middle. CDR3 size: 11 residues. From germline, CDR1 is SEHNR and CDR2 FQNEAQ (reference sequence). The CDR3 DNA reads TGTGCCAGCAGCCCTACCTATGGCTACACCTTC. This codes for CASSPTYGYTF.

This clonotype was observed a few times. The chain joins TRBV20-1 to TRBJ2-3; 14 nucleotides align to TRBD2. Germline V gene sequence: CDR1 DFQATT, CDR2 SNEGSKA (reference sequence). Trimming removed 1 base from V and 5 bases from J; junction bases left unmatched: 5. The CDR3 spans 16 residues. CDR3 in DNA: TGCAGTGCTAGAGCGACTAGCGGGGGGGCAAGAGATACGCAGTATTTT. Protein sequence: CSARATSGGARDTQYF.

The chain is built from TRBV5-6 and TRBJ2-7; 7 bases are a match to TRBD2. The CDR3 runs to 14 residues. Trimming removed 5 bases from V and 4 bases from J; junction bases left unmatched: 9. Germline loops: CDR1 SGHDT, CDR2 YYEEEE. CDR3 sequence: CASSDATGGYEQYF. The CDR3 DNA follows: TGTGCCAGCAGTGACGCGACGGGGGGATACGAGCAGTACTTC.

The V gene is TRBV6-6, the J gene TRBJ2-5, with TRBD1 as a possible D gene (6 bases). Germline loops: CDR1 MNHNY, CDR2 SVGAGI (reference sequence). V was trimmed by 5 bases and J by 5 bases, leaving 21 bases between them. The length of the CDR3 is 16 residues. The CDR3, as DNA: TGTGCCAGCAGTGCCACAGGACAGTCGTTCCCCGAGACCCAGTACTTC. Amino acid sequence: CASSATGQSFPETQYF.

The CDR3 loop is CASSPDRGQSYNSPLHF. In DNA, the CDR3 is TGTGCCAGCAGCCCGGACAGGGGACAATCATATAATTCACCCCTCCACTTT. The chain employs TRBV7-2 and TRBJ1-6; 9 bases line up with TRBD1. Trimming took 5 bases from V and 4 from J; bases not matched to a gene: 9. The CDR3 totals 17 residues. The germline V gene encodes CDR1 SGHTA and CDR2 FQGNSA.

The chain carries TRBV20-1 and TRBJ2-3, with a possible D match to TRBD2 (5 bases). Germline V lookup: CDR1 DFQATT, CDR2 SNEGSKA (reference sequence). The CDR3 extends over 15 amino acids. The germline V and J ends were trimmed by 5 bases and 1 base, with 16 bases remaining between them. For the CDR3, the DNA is TGCAGTGCTGGATCGACGGGAATCGGCACAGATACGCAGTATTTT. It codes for CSAGSTGIGTDTQYF.

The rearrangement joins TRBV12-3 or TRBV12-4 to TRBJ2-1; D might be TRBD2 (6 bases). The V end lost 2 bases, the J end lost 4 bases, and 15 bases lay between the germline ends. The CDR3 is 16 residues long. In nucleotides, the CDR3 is TGTGCCAGCAGTTTACCCGGAGGGGCCCCTTACAATGAGCAGTTCTTC. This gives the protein CASSLPGGAPYNEQFF.

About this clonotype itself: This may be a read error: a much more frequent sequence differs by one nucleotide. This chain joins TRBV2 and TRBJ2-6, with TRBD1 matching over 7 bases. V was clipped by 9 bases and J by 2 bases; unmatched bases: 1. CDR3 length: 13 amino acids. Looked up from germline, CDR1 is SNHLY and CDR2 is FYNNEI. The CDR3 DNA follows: TGTGCCAGTACAGGGGCTGGGGCCAACGTCCTGACTTTC. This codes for CASTGAGANVLTF. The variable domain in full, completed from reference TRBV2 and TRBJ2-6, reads EPEVTQTPSHQVTQMGQEVILRCVPISNHLYFYWYRQILGQKVEFLVSFYNNEISEKSEIFDDQFSVERPDGSNFTLKIRSTKLEDSAMYFCASTGAGANVLTFGAGSRLTVL.

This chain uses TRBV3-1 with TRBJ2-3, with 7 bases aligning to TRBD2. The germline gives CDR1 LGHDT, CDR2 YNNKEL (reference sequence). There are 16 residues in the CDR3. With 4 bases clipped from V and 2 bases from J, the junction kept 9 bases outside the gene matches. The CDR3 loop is CASSLGPAGYTDTQYF. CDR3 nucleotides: TGTGCCAGCAGCCTCGGACCAGCGGGATACACAGATACGCAGTATTTT.

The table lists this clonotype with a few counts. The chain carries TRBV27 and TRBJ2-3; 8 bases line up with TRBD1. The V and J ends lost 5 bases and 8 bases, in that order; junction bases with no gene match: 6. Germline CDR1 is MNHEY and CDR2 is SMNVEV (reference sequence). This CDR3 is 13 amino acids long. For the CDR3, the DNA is TGTGCCAGCAGTACGACAGGGGTGCGTACGCAGTATTTT. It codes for CASSTTGVRTQYF.

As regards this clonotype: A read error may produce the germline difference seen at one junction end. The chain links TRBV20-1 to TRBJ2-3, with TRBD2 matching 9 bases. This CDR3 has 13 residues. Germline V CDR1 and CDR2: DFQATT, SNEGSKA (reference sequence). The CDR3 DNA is TGCAGTGCGCACAGGACTAGCGCAGATGCGCAGTATTTT. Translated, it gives CSAHRTSADAQYF.

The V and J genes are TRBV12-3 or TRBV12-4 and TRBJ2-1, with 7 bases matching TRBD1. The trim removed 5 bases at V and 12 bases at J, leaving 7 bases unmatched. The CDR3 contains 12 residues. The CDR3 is CASSKGQYGQFF. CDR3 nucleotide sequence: TGTGCCAGCAGTAAGGGACAGTACGGGCAGTTCTTC.

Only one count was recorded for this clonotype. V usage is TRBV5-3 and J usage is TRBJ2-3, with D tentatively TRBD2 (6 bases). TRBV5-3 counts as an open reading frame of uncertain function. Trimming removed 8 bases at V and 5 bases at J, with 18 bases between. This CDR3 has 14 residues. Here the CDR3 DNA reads TGTGCCAGCAGTTCCTCAGAGGAGGGAGATACGCAGTATTTT. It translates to CASSSSEEGDTQYF.

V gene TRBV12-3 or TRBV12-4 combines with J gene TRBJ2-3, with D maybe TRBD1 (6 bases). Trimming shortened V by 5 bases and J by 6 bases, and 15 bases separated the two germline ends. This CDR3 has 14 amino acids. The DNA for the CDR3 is TGTGCCAGCAGTAGACAGGCCCTCCTGGATACGCAGTATTTT. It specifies CASSRQALLDTQYF.

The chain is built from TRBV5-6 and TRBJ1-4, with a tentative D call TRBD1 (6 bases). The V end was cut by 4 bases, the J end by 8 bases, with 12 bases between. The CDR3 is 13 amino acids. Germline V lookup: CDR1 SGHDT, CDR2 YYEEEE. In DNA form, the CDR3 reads TGTGCCAGCAGCAGGACAGCGTTGGAAAAACTGTTTTTT. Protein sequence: CASSRTALEKLFF.

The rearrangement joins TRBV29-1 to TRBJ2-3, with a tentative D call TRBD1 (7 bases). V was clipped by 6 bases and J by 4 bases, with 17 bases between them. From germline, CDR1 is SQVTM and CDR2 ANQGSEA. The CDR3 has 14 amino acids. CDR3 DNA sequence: TGCAGCGTGTTGACAGGGAGGATTGCAGATACGCAGTATTTT. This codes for CSVLTGRIADTQYF.

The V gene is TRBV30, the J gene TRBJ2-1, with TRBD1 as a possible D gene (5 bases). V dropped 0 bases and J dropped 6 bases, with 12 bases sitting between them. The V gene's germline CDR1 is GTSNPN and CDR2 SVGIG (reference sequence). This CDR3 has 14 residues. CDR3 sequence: CAWSVSGLRNEQFF. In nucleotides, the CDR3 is TGTGCCTGGAGTGTATCAGGGCTCCGCAATGAGCAGTTCTTC.

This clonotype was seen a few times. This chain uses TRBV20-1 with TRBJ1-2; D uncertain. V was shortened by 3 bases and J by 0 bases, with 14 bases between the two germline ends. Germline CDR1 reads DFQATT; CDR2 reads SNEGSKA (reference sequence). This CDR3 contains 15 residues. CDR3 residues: CSARVSFLANYGYTF. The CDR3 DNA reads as TGCAGTGCTAGGGTTAGCTTCCTAGCTAACTATGGCTACACCTTC.

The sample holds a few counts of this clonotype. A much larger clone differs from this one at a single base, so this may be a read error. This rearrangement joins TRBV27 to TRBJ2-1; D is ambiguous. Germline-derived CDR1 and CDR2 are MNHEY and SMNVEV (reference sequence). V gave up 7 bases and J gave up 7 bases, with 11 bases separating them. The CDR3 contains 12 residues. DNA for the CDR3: TGTGCCAGCAATTTGGGTAAGAATGAGCAGTTCTTC. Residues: CASNLGKNEQFF.

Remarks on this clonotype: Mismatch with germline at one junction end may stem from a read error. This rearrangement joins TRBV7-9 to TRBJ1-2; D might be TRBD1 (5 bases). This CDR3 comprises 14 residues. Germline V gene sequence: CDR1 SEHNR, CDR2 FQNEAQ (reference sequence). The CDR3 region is CASSVAMTAYGYTF. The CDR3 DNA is TGTGCCAGCAGCGTAGCGATGACAGCCTATGGCTACACCTTC.

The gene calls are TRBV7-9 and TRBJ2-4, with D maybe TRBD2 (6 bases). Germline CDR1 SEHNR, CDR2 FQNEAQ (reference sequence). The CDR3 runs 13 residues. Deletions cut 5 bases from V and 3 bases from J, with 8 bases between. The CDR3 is CASSRDFKNIQYF. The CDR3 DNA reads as TGTGCCAGCAGCCGGGACTTCAAAAACATTCAGTACTTC.

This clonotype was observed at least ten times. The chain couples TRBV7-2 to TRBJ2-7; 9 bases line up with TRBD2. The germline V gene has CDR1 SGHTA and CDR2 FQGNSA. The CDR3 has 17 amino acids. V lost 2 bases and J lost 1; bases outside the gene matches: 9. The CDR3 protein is CASSLKRARGGSYEQYF. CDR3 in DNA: TGTGCCAGCAGCTTAAAGAGGGCGCGGGGGGGATCCTACGAGCAGTACTTC.

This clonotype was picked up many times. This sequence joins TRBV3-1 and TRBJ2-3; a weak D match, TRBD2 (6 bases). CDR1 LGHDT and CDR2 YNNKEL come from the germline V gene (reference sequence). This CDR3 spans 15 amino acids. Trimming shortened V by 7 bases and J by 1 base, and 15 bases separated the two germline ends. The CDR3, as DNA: TGTGCCAGCACTGGGGGGACCACAGGCACAGATACGCAGTATTTT. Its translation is CASTGGTTGTDTQYF.

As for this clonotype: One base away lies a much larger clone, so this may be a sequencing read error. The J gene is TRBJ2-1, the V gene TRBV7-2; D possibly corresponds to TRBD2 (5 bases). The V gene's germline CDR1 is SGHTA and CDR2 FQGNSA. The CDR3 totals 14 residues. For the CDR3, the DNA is TGTGCCAGCAGCGTAGCCCAGCGGTACAATGAGCAGTTCTTC. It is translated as CASSVAQRYNEQFF.